This TCR beta chain was sequenced in a study of shared clonotypes between healthy human individuals. The overall study: For every donor, three CD4 naive, three CD4 memory, two CD8 naive and one CD8 memory plates were used. Study-level points and caveats: The sole specimen, blood, was sampled, and tissue repertoires likely differ. Sequencing depth was a factor that was expected to affect clonotype sharing among donors.

The authors distributed each subset's genomic DNA evenly over several immunoSEQ plates. Produced via immunoSEQ multiplex PCR; TCRdb's table is partial and in-frame only. Among about 2.1 million clones listed, roughly 93% were seen once. From germline, CDR1 is SGHVS and CDR2 FNYEAQ. V gave up 5 bases and J gave up 2 bases, with 8 bases separating them. The CDR3 has 13 residues. As to this clone: The antigen remains undetermined.

Naive CD8 cells were CD45RO-negative, positively selected for CCR7, excluding terminally differentiated effector memory CD45RA+ cells. Sequenced sample: naive CD8+ T cells from PBMCs. The chain has TRBV7-6 and TRBJ2-3; D not certain. This TCR derives from a man aged 18 to 29 in good health. Some clones in this sample may be carry-over from other donors' samples. The CDR3 DNA reads TGTGCCAGCAGCCCACAGACCACAGATACGCAGTATTTT. Translating gives CASSPQTTDTQYF.